This paragraph reports one T cell receptor (beta chain). Its antigen remains unknown. These data originate in a study of OX40 agonist ivuxolimab in advanced cancers. Whole-study context: At about 81% male, the cohort had a mean age of about 60 years, ranging from 23 to 79. Study conclusions and caveats: Still undetermined is the antigen specificity of the expanded peripheral T cells. A proportion of nonresponders additionally exhibited low normalized T-cell clonal expansion.

Repertoires were generated with immunoSEQ multiplex PCR, while TCRdb's copy carries only in-frame clones and drops some. The sample yields around 100,000 clones, roughly 89% seen once. The receptor comes from an adult with an advanced solid tumor such as melanoma, head and neck, liver or kidney cancer. The sample in question was CD4+ or CD8+ T cells sorted from blood, obtained in a trial of the OX40 agonist ivuxolimab.

The CDR3 DNA reads TGTGCCAGCAGCTTAGCTCTCCTTGGGCAGGGTCAAGAGACCCAGTACTTC. Translated: CASSLALLGQGQETQYF. V and J are TRBV7-8 and TRBJ2-5; D is possibly TRBD1 (5 bases). CDR1 SGHVS and CDR2 FQNEAQ come from the germline V gene. The CDR3 has 17 residues. V lost 0 bases and J 2 bases, leaving 16 bases between the germline ends.